Shown below are 10 T cell receptor beta chains from a single sample sequenced in a study of blood T cell repertoires in COVID-19. This table comes from immunoSEQ multiplex PCR, and its TCRdb copy is limited to in-frame clones, with some not included. Of roughly 200,000 clones listed, 85% to 90% were seen once; the top ten hold roughly 8%. Input material: peripheral blood. The receptors were gathered from a woman aged 55-69 years with acute or convalescent COVID-19.

V is TRBV7-3 and J is TRBJ2-5; TRBD2 aligns across 7 bases. This CDR3 has 14 amino acids. Germline loops: CDR1 SGHTA, CDR2 FQGTGA. Losses at the gene ends were 2 bases for V and 4 bases for J; bases not matched to a gene: 4. The CDR3 protein is CASSLESSGETQYF. The CDR3 DNA follows: TGTGCCAGCAGCTTAGAGTCTAGCGGAGAGACCCAGTACTTC.

The rearrangement links TRBV28 to TRBJ1-1; tentative D call: TRBD1 (5 bases). Germline V gene data show CDR1 as MDHEN and CDR2 as SYDVKM. Trimming left V 1 base short and J 10 bases short, with 10 bases between. The CDR3 runs to 12 residues. In DNA, the CDR3 is TGTGCCAGCAGTTTATCGCAGGGCCCAGCTTTCTTT. Its translation is CASSLSQGPAFF.

This chain connects TRBV19 to TRBJ1-1; no firm D call. This CDR3 has 14 amino acids. CDR1 and CDR2 (germline): LNHDA, SQIVND (reference sequence). Trimming shortened V by 3 bases and J by 5 bases, and 13 bases separated the two germline ends. The CDR3 DNA reads TGTGCCAGTAGTATCGAGGCGCGAGGGACTGAAGCTTTCTTT. Translated: CASSIEARGTEAFF.

The chain joins TRBV2 to TRBJ2-1, with D possibly TRBD2 on 5 matching bases. The CDR3 runs to 15 residues. From germline, CDR1 is SNHLY and CDR2 FYNNEI. Trimming took off 4 bases at V and 0 bases at J, with 10 bases between the two ends. CDR3 DNA sequence: TGTGCCAGCAGTGTTGAGCGGAGCTCCTACAATGAGCAGTTCTTC. As protein: CASSVERSSYNEQFF.

The chain recombines TRBV30 with TRBJ2-5; no clear D gene. Trimming stripped 0 bases from V and 1 base from J, with 6 bases between. Germline-derived CDR1 and CDR2 are GTSNPN and SVGIG (reference sequence). This CDR3 is built from 13 residues. CDR3 nucleotide sequence: TGTGCCTGGAGTGTGTCCGGCCAAGAGACCCAGTACTTC. Translated, it gives CAWSVSGQETQYF.

The V call is TRBV11-3, the J call TRBJ2-3, with a weak D call TRBD1 (7 bases). V was shortened by 5 bases and J by 2 bases, with 14 bases between the two germline ends. The germline V gene has CDR1 SGHNT and CDR2 YENEEA. The CDR3 sequence is 15 residues long. The CDR3: CASSSPGGHTDTQYF. The CDR3 nucleotides are TGTGCCAGCAGCAGCCCAGGGGGGCACACAGATACGCAGTATTTT.

The chain couples TRBV9 to TRBJ2-3; the match to TRBD2 covers 7 bases. V was clipped by 1 base and J by 4 bases; unmatched bases: 6. Looked up from germline, CDR1 is SGDLS and CDR2 is YYNGEE. The CDR3 is 15 residues long. The DNA of the CDR3 is TGTGCCAGCAGCGTACGGGGGGAACCTGCAGATACGCAGTATTTT. As protein: CASSVRGEPADTQYF.

V gene TRBV6-6 combines with J gene TRBJ1-2; D is ambiguous. Trimming shortened V by 2 bases and J by 5 bases, and 9 bases separated the two germline ends. The CDR3 consists of 13 residues. Germline assignment: CDR1 MNHNY and CDR2 SVGAGI (reference sequence). As DNA, the CDR3 is TGTGCCAGCAGTTACGGTCAGTTGTATGGCTACACCTTC. Amino acid sequence: CASSYGQLYGYTF.

The V and J genes are TRBV20-1 and TRBJ2-5, with 12 bases that match TRBD2. Germline trimming cut 3 bases from V and 3 bases from J; bases unmatched to any gene: 11. The CDR3 totals 17 residues. Germline CDR1 reads DFQATT; CDR2 reads SNEGSKA (reference sequence). Here the CDR3 reads CSASRLAGGQFEETQYF. The CDR3 nucleotides are TGCAGTGCTAGTCGGCTAGCGGGAGGGCAGTTTGAAGAGACCCAGTACTTC.

The V call is TRBV7-9, the J call TRBJ1-4, with TRBD1 matching 7 bases. The CDR3 covers 15 residues. V lost 7 bases, J lost 7 bases, and 12 bases stayed unmatched. Germline lookup yields CDR1 SEHNR and CDR2 FQNEAQ (reference sequence). CDR3: CASTSGVTGTEKLFF. CDR3 DNA: TGTGCCAGCACCTCGGGGGTGACAGGGACTGAAAAACTGTTTTTT.